This paragraph covers one T cell receptor (beta chain) sequence. Trimming cost V 6 bases and J 2 bases; bases outside gene matches: 5. This CDR3 region has 14 residues. CDR1 is LNHDA, CDR2 SQIVND, per germline (reference sequence). This sample is drawn from a study of blood T cell repertoires in COVID-19. Across the whole study: Each recovered donor of Cohort 3 presented with two negative PCRs, clearance, or symptom resolution. Sources were T cells, B-cell-depleted T cells, or PBMCs; the material itself was cDNA or gDNA.

Assay used: immunoSEQ multiplex PCR; TCRdb lists only in-frame clones, some missing. The sample lists some 300,000 clones; 88% were seen once. The origin of this receptor is a woman aged 60 to 75 in a cohort exposed to, infected with or recovered from COVID-19 (not recorded which). The chain links TRBV19 to TRBJ2-3, with 7 bases matching TRBD1. Input material: PBMCs or T cells enriched from blood (not recorded which). The CDR3 loop is CASSPGQTTDTQYF. The CDR3 bases are TGTGCCAGTAGCCCGGGACAGACCACAGATACGCAGTATTTT.